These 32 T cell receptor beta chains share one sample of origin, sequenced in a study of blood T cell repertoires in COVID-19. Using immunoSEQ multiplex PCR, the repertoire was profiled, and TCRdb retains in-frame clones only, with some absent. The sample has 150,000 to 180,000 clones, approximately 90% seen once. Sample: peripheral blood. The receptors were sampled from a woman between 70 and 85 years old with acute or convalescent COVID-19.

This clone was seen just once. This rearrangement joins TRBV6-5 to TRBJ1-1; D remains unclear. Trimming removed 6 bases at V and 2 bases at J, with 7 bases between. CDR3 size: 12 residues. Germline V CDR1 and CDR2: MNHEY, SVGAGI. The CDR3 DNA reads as TGTGCCAGCAGATCCCCTAACACTGAAGCTTTCTTT. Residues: CASRSPNTEAFF.

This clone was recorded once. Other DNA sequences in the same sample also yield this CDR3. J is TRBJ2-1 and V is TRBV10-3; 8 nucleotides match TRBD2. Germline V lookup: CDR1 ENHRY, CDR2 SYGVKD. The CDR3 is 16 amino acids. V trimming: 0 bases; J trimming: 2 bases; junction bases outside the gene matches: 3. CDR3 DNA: TGTGCCATCAGTGAGTCAGGGCGGGGGGCCTACAATGAGCAGTTCTTC. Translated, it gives CAISESGRGAYNEQFF.

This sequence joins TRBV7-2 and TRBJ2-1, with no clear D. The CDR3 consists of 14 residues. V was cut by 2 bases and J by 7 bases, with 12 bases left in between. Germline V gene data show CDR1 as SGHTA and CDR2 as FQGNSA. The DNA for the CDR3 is TGTGCCAGCAGCTTATCTCCCCTAGTGAATGAGCAGTTCTTC. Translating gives CASSLSPLVNEQFF.

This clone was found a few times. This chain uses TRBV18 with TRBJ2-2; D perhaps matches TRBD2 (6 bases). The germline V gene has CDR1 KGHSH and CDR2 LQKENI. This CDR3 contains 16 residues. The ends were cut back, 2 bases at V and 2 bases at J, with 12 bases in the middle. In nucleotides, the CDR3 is TGTGCCAGCTCACCAGTCGGGACTCCCAACACCGGGGAGCTGTTTTTT. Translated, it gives CASSPVGTPNTGELFF.

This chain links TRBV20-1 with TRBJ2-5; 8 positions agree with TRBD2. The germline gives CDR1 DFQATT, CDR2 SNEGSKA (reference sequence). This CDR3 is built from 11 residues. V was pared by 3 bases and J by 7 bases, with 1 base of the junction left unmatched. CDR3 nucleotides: TGCAGTGCTAGCGGGGGGGGGACCCAGTACTTC. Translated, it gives CSASGGGTQYF.

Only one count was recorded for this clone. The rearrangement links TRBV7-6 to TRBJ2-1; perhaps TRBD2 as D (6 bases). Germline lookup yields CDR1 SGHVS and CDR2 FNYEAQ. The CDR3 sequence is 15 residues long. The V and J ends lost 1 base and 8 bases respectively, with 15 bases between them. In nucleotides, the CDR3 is TGTGCCAGCAGCTTAGACGGCGGGGAGAGGTATGAGCAGTTCTTC. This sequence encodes CASSLDGGERYEQFF. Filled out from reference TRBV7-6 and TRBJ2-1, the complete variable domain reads GAGVSQSPRYKVTKRGQDVALRCDPISGHVSLYWYRQALGQGPEFLTYFNYEAQQDKSGLPNDRFSAERPEGSISTLTIQRTEQRDSAMYRCASSLDGGERYEQFFGPGTRLTVL.

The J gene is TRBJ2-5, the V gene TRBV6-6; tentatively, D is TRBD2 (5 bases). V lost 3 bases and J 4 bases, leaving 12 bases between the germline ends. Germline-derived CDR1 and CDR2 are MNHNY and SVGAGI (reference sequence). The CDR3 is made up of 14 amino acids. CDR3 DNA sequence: TGTGCCAGCAGTTATCCCGGAGGAGCAGAGACCCAGTACTTC. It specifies CASSYPGGAETQYF.

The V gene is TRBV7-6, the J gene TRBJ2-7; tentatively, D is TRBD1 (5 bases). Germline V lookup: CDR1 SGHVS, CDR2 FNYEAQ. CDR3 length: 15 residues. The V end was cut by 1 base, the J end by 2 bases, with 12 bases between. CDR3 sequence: CASSLGRASTYEQYF. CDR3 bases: TGTGCCAGCAGCTTAGGCAGGGCCAGCACCTACGAGCAGTACTTC.

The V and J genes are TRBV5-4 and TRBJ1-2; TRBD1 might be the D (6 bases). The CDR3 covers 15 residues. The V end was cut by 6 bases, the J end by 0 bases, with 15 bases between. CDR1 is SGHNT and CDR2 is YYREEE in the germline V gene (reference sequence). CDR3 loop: CASTFQGHPNYGYTF. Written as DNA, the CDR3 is TGTGCCAGCACCTTCCAGGGACATCCTAACTATGGCTACACCTTC.

CDR3 sequence: CASSEQGYVANYGYTF. As DNA, the CDR3 is TGTGCCAGCAGCGAACAGGGCTATGTAGCTAACTATGGCTACACCTTC. The chain recombines TRBV5-5 with TRBJ1-2, with a tentative D call TRBD1 (6 bases). Germline V gives CDR1 SGHKS, CDR2 YYEKEE (reference sequence). V was clipped by 4 bases and J by 0 bases, with 16 bases between them. This CDR3 is 16 amino acids long.

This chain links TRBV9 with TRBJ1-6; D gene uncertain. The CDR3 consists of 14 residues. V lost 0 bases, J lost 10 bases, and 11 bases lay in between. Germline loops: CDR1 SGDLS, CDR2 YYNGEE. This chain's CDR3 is CASSVDLSGSPLHF. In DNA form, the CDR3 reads TGTGCCAGCAGCGTAGACCTATCGGGGTCACCCCTCCACTTT.

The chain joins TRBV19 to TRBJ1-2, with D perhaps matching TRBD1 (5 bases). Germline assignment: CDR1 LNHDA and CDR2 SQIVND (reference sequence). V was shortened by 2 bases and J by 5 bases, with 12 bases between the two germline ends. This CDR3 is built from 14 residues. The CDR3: CASSIMMTEYGYTF. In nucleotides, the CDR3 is TGTGCCAGTAGTATAATGATGACAGAGTATGGCTACACCTTC.

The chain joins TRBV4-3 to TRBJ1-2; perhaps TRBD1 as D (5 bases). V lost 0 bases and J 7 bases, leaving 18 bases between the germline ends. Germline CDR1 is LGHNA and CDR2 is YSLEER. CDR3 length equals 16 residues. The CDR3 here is CASSQDRRQGMGGYTF. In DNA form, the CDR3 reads TGCGCCAGCAGCCAAGACCGCCGGCAGGGTATGGGTGGCTACACCTTC.

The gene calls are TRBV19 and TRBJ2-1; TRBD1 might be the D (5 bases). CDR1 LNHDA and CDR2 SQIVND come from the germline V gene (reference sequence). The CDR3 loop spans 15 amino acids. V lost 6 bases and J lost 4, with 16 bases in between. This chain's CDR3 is CASRFTQVVYNEQFF. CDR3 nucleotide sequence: TGTGCCAGTAGATTTACACAGGTAGTTTACAATGAGCAGTTCTTC.

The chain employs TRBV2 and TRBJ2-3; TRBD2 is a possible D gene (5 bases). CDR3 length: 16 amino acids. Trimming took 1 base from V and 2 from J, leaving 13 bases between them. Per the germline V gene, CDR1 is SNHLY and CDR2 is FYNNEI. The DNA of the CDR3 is TGTGCCAGCAGTGAAGGACTAACCCCCAACACAGATACGCAGTATTTT. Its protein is CASSEGLTPNTDTQYF. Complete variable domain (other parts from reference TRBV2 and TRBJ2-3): EPEVTQTPSHQVTQMGQEVILRCVPISNHLYFYWYRQILGQKVEFLVSFYNNEISEKSEIFDDQFSVERPDGSNFTLKIRSTKLEDSAMYFCASSEGLTPNTDTQYFGPGTRLTVL.

This chain's CDR3 is CASSSQGAEFTEAFF. Written as DNA, the CDR3 is TGCGCCAGCAGCTCACAGGGGGCTGAGTTTACTGAAGCTTTCTTT. The gene calls are TRBV5-1 and TRBJ1-1; 9 positions match TRBD1. Per germline, CDR1 SGHRS and CDR2 YFSETQ. There are 15 residues in the CDR3. V lost 3 bases to trimming and J lost 5 bases; unmatched junction nucleotides: 8.

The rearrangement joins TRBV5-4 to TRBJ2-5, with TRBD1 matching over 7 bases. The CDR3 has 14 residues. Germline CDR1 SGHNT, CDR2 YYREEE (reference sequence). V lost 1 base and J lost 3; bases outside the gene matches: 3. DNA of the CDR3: TGTGCCAGCAGCTTGAAAGACAGGGAAGAGACCCAGTACTTC. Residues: CASSLKDREETQYF.

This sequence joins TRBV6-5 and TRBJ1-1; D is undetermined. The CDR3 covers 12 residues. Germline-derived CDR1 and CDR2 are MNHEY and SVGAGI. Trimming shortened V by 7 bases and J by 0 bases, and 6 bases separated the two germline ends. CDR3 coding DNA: TGTGCCAGCAAGGAGTTGAACACTGAAGCTTTCTTT. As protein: CASKELNTEAFF.

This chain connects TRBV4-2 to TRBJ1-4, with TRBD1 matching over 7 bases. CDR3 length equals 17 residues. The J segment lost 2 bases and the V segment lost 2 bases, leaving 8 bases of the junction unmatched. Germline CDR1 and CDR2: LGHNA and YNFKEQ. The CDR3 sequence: CASSQRFLGGTNEKLFF. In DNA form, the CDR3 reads TGTGCCAGCAGCCAACGTTTTCTAGGGGGCACTAATGAAAAACTGTTTTTT.

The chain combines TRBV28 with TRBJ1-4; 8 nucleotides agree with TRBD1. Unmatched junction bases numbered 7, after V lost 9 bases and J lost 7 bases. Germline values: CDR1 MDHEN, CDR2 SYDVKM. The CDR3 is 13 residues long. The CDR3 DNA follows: TGTGCCAGTAACGACAGGGGTTTTGAAAAACTGTTTTTT. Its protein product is CASNDRGFEKLFF.

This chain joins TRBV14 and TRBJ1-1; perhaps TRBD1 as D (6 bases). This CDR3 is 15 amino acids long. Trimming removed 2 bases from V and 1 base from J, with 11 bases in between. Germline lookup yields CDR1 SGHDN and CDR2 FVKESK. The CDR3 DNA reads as TGTGCCAGCAGCCAATCAGGGGCCACGAACACTGAAGCTTTCTTT. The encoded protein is CASSQSGATNTEAFF.

The CDR3 region is CASSPDPARKTEAFF. The CDR3 nucleotides are TGCGCCAGCAGCCCAGACCCAGCGAGGAAGACTGAAGCTTTCTTT. The chain links TRBV4-1 to TRBJ1-1; D gene ambiguous. The V gene's germline CDR1 is MGHRA and CDR2 YSYEKL. Between the trimmed V and J ends, which lost 4 bases and 5 bases, there was a span of 17 bases. The CDR3 runs to 15 residues.

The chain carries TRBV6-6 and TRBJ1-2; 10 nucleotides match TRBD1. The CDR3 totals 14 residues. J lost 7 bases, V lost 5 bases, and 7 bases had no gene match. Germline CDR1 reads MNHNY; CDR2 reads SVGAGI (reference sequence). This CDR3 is CASSQGQGWAGYTF. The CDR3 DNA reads TGTGCCAGCAGTCAGGGACAGGGGTGGGCTGGCTACACCTTC.

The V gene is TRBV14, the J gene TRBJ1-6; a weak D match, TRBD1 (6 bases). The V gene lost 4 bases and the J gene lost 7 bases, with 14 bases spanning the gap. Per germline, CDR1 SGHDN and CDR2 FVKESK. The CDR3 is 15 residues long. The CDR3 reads CASSRLGHKNSPLHF. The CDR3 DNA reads TGTGCCAGCAGCCGCCTGGGACACAAGAATTCACCCCTCCACTTT. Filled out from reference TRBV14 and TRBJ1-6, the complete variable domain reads EAGVTQFPSHSVIEKGQTVTLRCDPISGHDNLYWYRRVMGKEIKFLLHFVKESKQDESGMPNNRFLAERTGGTYSTLKVQPAELEDSGVYFCASSRLGHKNSPLHFGNGTRLTVT.

The CDR3 DNA sequence: TGTGCCAGCAGCTTGAAAGCGACAGGGGCAGGAAACACCATATATTTT. It codes for CASSLKATGAGNTIYF. The V gene is TRBV11-2, the J gene TRBJ1-3, with 8 bases fitting TRBD1. The CDR3 has 16 amino acids. Germline CDR1 reads SGHAT; CDR2 reads FQNNGV. J gave up 4 bases and V 3 bases, and 8 bases lay outside the gene matches.

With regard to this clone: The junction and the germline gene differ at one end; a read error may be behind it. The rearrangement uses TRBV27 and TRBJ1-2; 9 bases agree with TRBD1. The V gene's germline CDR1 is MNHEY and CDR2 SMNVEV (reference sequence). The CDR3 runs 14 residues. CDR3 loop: CASRRGPGQGSPLF. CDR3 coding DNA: TGTGCCAGCAGACGCGGCCCGGGACAGGGCTCCCCTCTCTTC.

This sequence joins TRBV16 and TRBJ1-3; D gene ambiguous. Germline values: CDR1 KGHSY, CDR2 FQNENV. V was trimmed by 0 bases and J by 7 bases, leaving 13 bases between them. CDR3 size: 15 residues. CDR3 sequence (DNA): TGTGCCAGCAGCCAATCGCAGAGGGTCTGGAACACCATATATTTT. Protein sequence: CASSQSQRVWNTIYF.

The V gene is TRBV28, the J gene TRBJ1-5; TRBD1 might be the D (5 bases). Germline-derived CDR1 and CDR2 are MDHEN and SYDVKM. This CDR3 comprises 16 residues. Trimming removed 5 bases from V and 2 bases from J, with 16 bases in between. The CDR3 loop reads CASSDRTTTRNQPQHF. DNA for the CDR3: TGTGCCAGCAGTGACCGGACAACAACGCGCAATCAGCCCCAGCATTTT. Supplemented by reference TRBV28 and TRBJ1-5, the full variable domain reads DVKVTQSSRYLVKRTGEKVFLECVQDMDHENMFWYRQDPGLGLRLIYFSYDVKMKEKGDIPEGYSVSREKKERFSLILESASTNQTSMYLCASSDRTTTRNQPQHFGDGTRLSIL.

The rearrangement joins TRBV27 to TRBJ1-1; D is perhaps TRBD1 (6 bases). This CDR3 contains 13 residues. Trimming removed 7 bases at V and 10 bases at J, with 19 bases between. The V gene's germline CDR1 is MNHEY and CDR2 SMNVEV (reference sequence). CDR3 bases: TGTGCCAGCATGAGGGGGGAGGGGCTGAGAGCTTTCTTT. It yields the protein CASMRGEGLRAFF.

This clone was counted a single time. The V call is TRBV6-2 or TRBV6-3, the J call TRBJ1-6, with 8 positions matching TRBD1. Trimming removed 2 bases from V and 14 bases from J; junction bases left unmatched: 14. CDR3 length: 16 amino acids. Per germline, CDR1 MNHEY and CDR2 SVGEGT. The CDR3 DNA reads TGTGCCAGCAGTTACATAGGGACAGGCGCCCCAATGTCCCTCCACTTT. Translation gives CASSYIGTGAPMSLHF.

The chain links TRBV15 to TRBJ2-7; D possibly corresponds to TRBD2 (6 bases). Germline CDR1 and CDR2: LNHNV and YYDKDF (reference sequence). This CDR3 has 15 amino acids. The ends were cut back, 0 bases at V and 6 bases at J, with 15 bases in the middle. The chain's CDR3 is CATSRDPTSAAEQYF. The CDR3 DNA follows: TGTGCCACCAGCAGAGATCCGACTAGTGCGGCCGAGCAGTACTTC.

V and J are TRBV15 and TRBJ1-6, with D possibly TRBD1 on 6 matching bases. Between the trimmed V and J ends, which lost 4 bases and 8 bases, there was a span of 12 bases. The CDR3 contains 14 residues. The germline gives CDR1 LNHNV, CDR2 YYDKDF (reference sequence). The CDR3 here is CATSIGQGYSPLHF. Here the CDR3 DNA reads TGTGCCACCAGCATCGGGCAGGGGTATTCACCCCTCCACTTT.